This T cell receptor beta chain was recorded in a study of shared clonotypes between healthy human individuals (dated by TCRdb to 2018 to 2020). Regarding the study in general: A couple of women and a few men aged 18 to 49 years were included in the cohort. Per donor, three plates each were used for CD4 naive and CD4 memory, two for CD8 naive, and one for CD8 memory. To estimate repertoire size and how much clonotypes are shared between individuals, the study performed deep sequencing of blood TCR repertoires from 4 to 6 healthy adults. To increase sequencing depth and limit assay-specific biases, TCR repertoire library preparation and sequencing were carried out by different laboratories using diverse techniques. Per donor, leukapheresis produced somewhere between about 0.94 and 9.5 billion PBMCs.

From its cysteine to its phenylalanine, the CDR3 spans 17 amino acids. This entry keeps only the CDR3 DNA: 51 bases, framed from base 1. Based on the germline V gene, the CDR1 and CDR2 sequences are MDHEN and SYDVKM. After removal of 6 bases from V and 0 bases from J, the junction retains 5 bases not matched to a gene. The donors were healthy, HIV-negative adults with no recently reported acute infections or vaccinations. Every donor was a Caucasian adult living in Nashville, Tennessee, USA. Magnetic negative selection was used to enrich CD4+ T cells, after which naive cells were positively selected on CD45RA and the negative fraction became the memory subset. Blood was collected by leukapheresis, and PBMCs were isolated by Ficoll-Histopaque density gradient centrifugation and then cryopreserved in liquid nitrogen vapor phase. Purity and quantity of every magnetically sorted T cell population were checked by analytical flow cytometry. Each sorted fraction had its genomic DNA isolated and then quantified by UV absorbance on a Nanodrop 2000c.

Using the deep immunoSEQ assay, TCR CDR3 regions were amplified from genomic DNA by multiplex PCR. Extracted genomic DNA from each cell subset was spread evenly across all wells of several immunoSEQ 96-well plates, with each plate serving as a replicate. Each replicate PCR for sorted subsets received roughly 0.2 ug genomic DNA, equal to some 32,000 T cell genomes. Purified libraries were measured with a Qubit 3.0 fluorometer, size-checked on a Bioanalyzer 2100, and measured again with the KAPA Library Quantification kit. A separate single-read 150-cycle Illumina NextSeq 550 flow cell was used to sequence each immunoSEQ 96-well plate. Per the source publication's procedure: Because only junctional sequences without quality scores were contained in the immunoSEQ output, filtering matching that applied to full-length reads could not be performed. Sequences were annotated with PyIR, a Python wrapper for IgBLAST v1.9, and V/J genes and CDR3 were assigned using IMGT germline references. Reads with weak V/J assignments (E-value above 1e-6), missing CDR3, stop codons, out-of-frame junctions, or ambiguous translated residues were removed. V3J clonotypes were defined by identical inferred V gene, J gene, and CDR3 amino acid sequence. To compute the percentage overlap between repertoires, the number of shared unique clonotypes was divided by the size of the smaller repertoire. Richness of each repertoire was evaluated using RTK rarefaction, the Chao1 estimator, and Recon v2.1 estimates of unobserved clonotypes. OLGA was used to compute generation probabilities for all TCRbeta clonotypes that the gDNA method yielded from a handful of donors. In TCRdb, the immuneACCESS table is reduced to in-frame sequences with V and J assigned. These tables do not hold every clone; where another copy was compared, an unresolved V gene accounts for under half, and the others remain unexplained. For V, J and clone size, that table is used; D and trimming come from the DNA. In this sample the table shows a few hundred thousand clones, 97% of which occur a single time. Of the sample, approximately 0.057% falls within the top ten clones.

Details on this clone: The clone's antigen remains unknown. One base away there is no much larger clone; base qualities are not given.

What the research found in general, with its limitations: Sampling was restricted to blood, and TCR repertoires in tissue are likely to differ from TCR repertoires in blood. Higher generation probabilities were observed for clonotypes shared by all four sorted-subset donors than for non-shared clonotypes. Approximately 4.8% of naive CD4, 3% to 4% of naive CD8, approximately 2.2% of memory CD4, and 0.4% of memory CD8 clonotypes were shared across four donors. Even with the large sequencing depth, rarefaction of the sorted-subset datasets indicated that sequencing was incomplete. Larger estimated clonotype richness was generally found for naive subsets than for memory subsets. Pairwise subsampling indicated that sequencing depth was expected to affect the degree of clonotype sharing among donors. Because the study included a small number of donors, the genetic and exposure-history diversity represented was limited.

Material: naive CD4+ T cells sorted from blood. The sample's cell subset or site, from its label and the paper: CD45RA+ positively selected. The V and J segments used are TRBV28 and TRBJ2-6; the junction holds 10 bases that match TRBD1. This TCR was recovered from a woman aged 30 to 39 in good health. The nucleotide sequence is given as TGTGCCAGCAGACGGGACAGGGGACCCTCTGGGGCCAACGTCCTGACTTTC. Its amino acids are CASRRDRGPSGANVLTF.